Presented here are 9 T cell receptor beta chains from one specimen sequenced in a study of breast tumors, draining lymph nodes, adjacent tissues. Samples came from axillary lymph nodes draining the breast cancer. In TCRdb, the multiplex PCR reads were re-called with MiXCR into one record per CDR3 protein. The sample holds approximately 150,000 distinct CDR3 sequences, 30% to 40% seen once. The sequenced sample consisted of axillary lymph node tissue. These receptors originate from a female donor with breast cancer. Some clones in this sample may be carry-over from other donors' samples.

The rearrangement links TRBV4-2 to TRBJ1-2; weak D call: TRBD1 (6 bases). This CDR3 is built from 15 residues. The V gene's germline CDR1 is LGHNA and CDR2 YNFKEQ. The V end lost 4 bases, the J end lost 5 bases, and 17 bases lay between the germline ends. The CDR3 nucleotides read TGTGCCAGCAGCCGAGGTTCGGACAGAGTTTATGGCTACACCTTC. Amino acid sequence: CASSRGSDRVYGYTF.

A remark on this clonotype: At one boundary the junction diverges from the germline segment, which might be a read error. Written as DNA, the CDR3 is TGTGCCAGCAGCTTTTACAAGGATCCTAACTATGGCTACCCCTTC. Translation: CASSFYKDPNYGYPF. This sequence joins TRBV7-2 and TRBJ1-2, with D unresolved. CDR1 is SGHTA, CDR2 FQGNSA, per germline. The CDR3 has 15 amino acids.

The sample holds many counts of this clonotype. V gene TRBV18 combines with J gene TRBJ2-1; unclear D gene. This CDR3 contains 12 residues. V was trimmed by 2 bases and J by 7 bases, leaving 6 bases between them. Germline V gives CDR1 KGHSH, CDR2 LQKENI. Here the CDR3 reads CASSPGANEQFF. In DNA form, the CDR3 reads TGTGCCAGCTCACCAGGTGCGAATGAGCAGTTCTTC.

This clonotype was seen ten or more times. One end of the junction does not line up with germline, which may come from a read error. The rearrangement links TRBV6-5 to TRBJ1-5; D is possibly TRBD1 (5 bases). Germline V lookup: CDR1 MNHEY, CDR2 SVGAGI. This CDR3 spans 16 amino acids. The CDR3 spells CASSHSSGGSNQPQHF. CDR3 nucleotide sequence: TGTGCCAGCAGTCACTCGAGTGGGGGAAGCAATCAGCCCCAGCATTTT.

At least ten counts were recorded for this clonotype. The chain combines TRBV18 with TRBJ1-2, with unresolved D. This CDR3 has 14 amino acids. Trimming took 2 bases from V and 4 from J, leaving 11 bases between them. In germline, CDR1 is KGHSH, CDR2 LQKENI. The CDR3 loop reads CASSPSGTGYGYTF. The CDR3 region has the DNA TGTGCCAGCTCACCATCGGGAACGGGCTATGGCTACACCTTC. Full variable domain (rest looked up from reference TRBV18 and TRBJ1-2): NAGVMQNPRHLVRRRGQEARLRCSPMKGHSHVYWYRQLPEEGLKFMVYLQKENIIDESGMPKERFSAEFPKEGPSILRIQQVVRGDSAAYFCASSPSGTGYGYTFGSGTRLTVV.

This clonotype was detected many times. This chain uses TRBV30 with TRBJ2-6, with D maybe TRBD1 (6 bases). V lost 3 bases, J lost 4 bases, and 13 bases lay in between. Per germline, CDR1 GTSNPN and CDR2 SVGIG (reference sequence). The CDR3 covers 15 residues. CDR3 loop: CAWRQGAAGANVLTF. CDR3 in DNA: TGTGCCTGGAGACAGGGTGCGGCGGGGGCCAACGTCCTGACTTTC.

This clonotype was counted between two and nine times. This clone may be a read error of a much larger clone one base away. The chain combines TRBV5-6 with TRBJ2-7; D is unclear. The length of the CDR3 is 14 residues. Germline assignment: CDR1 SGHDT and CDR2 YYEEEE. The V and J ends lost 5 bases and 4 bases respectively, with 16 bases between them. The CDR3 sequence: CASSNVGTSYEQYF. Here the CDR3 DNA reads TGTGCCAGCAGTAACGTAGGCACAAGTTACGAGCAGTACTTC.

There are many counts of this clonotype. The rearrangement links TRBV7-9 to TRBJ2-1; 8 bases align to TRBD1. Germline V gives CDR1 SEHNR, CDR2 FQNEAQ (reference sequence). The J segment lost 10 bases and the V segment lost 3 bases, leaving 2 bases of the junction unmatched. The CDR3 totals 12 residues. The CDR3 bases are TGTGCCAGCAGCTTTGGACAGGGAGAGCAGTTCTTC. Its translation is CASSFGQGEQFF.

About this clonotype itself: The conserved phenylalanine or tryptophan normally closing the CDR3 is absent here, so this likely arose from a read error. The J gene is TRBJ1-2, the V gene TRBV18, with a possible D match to TRBD1 (5 bases). This CDR3 is 14 amino acids long. The germline gives CDR1 KGHSH, CDR2 LQKENI. CDR3 coding DNA: TGCGCCAGCTCACCTACGCAAGGGACCTATGGCTACACCTCC. Protein sequence: CASSPTQGTYGYTS.